A single sample is the source of the 25 T cell receptor beta chains below, sequenced in a study of PD-1 blockade in classical Hodgkin lymphoma. Generated by immunoSEQ multiplex PCR, the TCRdb table keeps only in-frame clones and is missing some. The profile covers over 5,500 clones, with roughly 80% appearing a single time and over 45% taken by the ten largest. Each patient's relapse followed autologous stem cell transplantation, and brentuximab vedotin exposure varied. Source: peripheral blood mononuclear cells (PBMCs), taken at baseline. These receptors all stem from a human donor with classical Hodgkin lymphoma.

The chain is built from TRBV9 and TRBJ2-3; D unresolved. Germline V gene lookup returns CDR1 SGDLS and CDR2 YYNGEE. Trimming took off 1 base at V and 0 bases at J, with 12 bases between the two ends. The CDR3 is 16 amino acids. In DNA form, the CDR3 reads TGTGCCAGCAGCGTATATGCAGCACCTAGCACAGATACGCAGTATTTT. As protein: CASSVYAAPSTDTQYF.

This rearrangement joins TRBV15 to TRBJ2-1, with TRBD2 matching over 8 bases. The CDR3 runs to 15 residues. The V gene's germline CDR1 is LNHNV and CDR2 YYDKDF (reference sequence). Unmatched junction bases numbered 5, after V lost 0 bases and J lost 7 bases. The CDR3 nucleotides read TGTGCCACCAGCAGAGAAGCGGGGGTAAGAAATGAGCAGTTCTTC. It codes for CATSREAGVRNEQFF.

The CDR3 reads CASSLDSFNNEQFF. CDR3 nucleotides: TGTGCCAGCAGCTTAGACTCTTTTAACAATGAGCAGTTCTTC. The chain is built from TRBV7-7 and TRBJ2-1; no firm D call. V shed 1 base and J shed 5 bases, with 9 bases lying between them. The germline V gene has CDR1 SSHAT and CDR2 FNYEAQ (reference sequence). This CDR3 is 14 amino acids long.

The rearrangement joins TRBV6-1 to TRBJ1-1; 7 bases fit TRBD1. Germline V gene data show CDR1 as MNHNS and CDR2 as SASEGT. With 7 bases clipped from V and 7 bases from J, the junction kept 12 bases outside the gene matches. The CDR3 length is 14 residues. CDR3 sequence: CASKRTIGTVEAFF. DNA for the CDR3: TGTGCCAGCAAGAGGACAATAGGGACAGTTGAAGCTTTCTTT.

V is TRBV6-5 and J is TRBJ2-3; 8 nucleotides match TRBD2. Germline V gene data show CDR1 as MNHEY and CDR2 as SVGAGI. The CDR3 is made up of 16 amino acids. Trimming took 2 bases from V and 3 from J; bases not matched to a gene: 7. CDR3 sequence reads: CASSYNLPGGTDTQYF. The CDR3 DNA sequence: TGTGCCAGCAGTTACAACCTCCCGGGGGGGACAGATACGCAGTATTTT.

V usage is TRBV28 and J usage is TRBJ1-2, with D possibly matching TRBD1 (6 bases). CDR1 and CDR2 from the germline V gene are MDHEN and SYDVKM. The CDR3 is 15 amino acids. Trimming shortened V by 3 bases and J by 4 bases, and 15 bases separated the two germline ends. The CDR3 loop reads CASSFTGGWGYGYTF. The DNA of the CDR3 is TGTGCCAGCAGTTTTACCGGGGGCTGGGGCTATGGCTACACCTTC.

This clone appeared a few times. As DNA, the CDR3 is TGTGCCAGCAGCTTAGATCAGGGCCGCTCCTACAATGAGCAGTTCTTC. This gives the protein CASSLDQGRSYNEQFF. The rearrangement uses TRBV11-2 and TRBJ2-1, with D possibly TRBD1 on 5 matching bases. Per the germline V gene, CDR1 is SGHAT and CDR2 is FQNNGV. CDR3 length equals 16 residues. V lost 0 bases and J lost 0, with 9 bases in between.

The rearrangement joins TRBV29-1 to TRBJ1-2; no definite D call. The ends were cut back, 2 bases at V and 8 bases at J, with 12 bases in the middle. The CDR3 length is 12 residues. The germline gives CDR1 SQVTM, CDR2 ANQGSEA. CDR3 protein: CSVEYGGYGYTF. CDR3 bases: TGCAGCGTTGAATATGGCGGGTACGGCTACACCTTC.

The CDR3 region has the DNA TGTGCCAGCAGTGAAGCGGCGGGGGGGTCCCGGGGCTACGAGCAGTACTTC. Its protein product is CASSEAAGGSRGYEQYF. V is TRBV6-1 and J is TRBJ2-7, with 9 bases lining up with TRBD2. The CDR3 spans 17 residues. Trimming removed 0 bases from V and 3 bases from J; junction bases left unmatched: 9. The V gene's germline CDR1 is MNHNS and CDR2 SASEGT.

The CDR3 protein is CASSTSESYEQYF. The CDR3 DNA reads as TGTGCCAGTAGCACGTCAGAGTCCTACGAGCAGTACTTC. The V and J genes are TRBV19 and TRBJ2-7; no firm D call. The CDR3 has 13 amino acids. Germline CDR1 is LNHDA and CDR2 is SQIVND (reference sequence). The V end was cut by 6 bases, the J end by 1 base, with 10 bases between.

This clone occurred a few times. The chain joins TRBV19 to TRBJ2-1; 7 bases agree with TRBD2. V dropped 6 bases and J dropped 8; count of bases not matched to a gene: 7. Germline assignment: CDR1 LNHDA and CDR2 SQIVND (reference sequence). This CDR3 has 13 amino acids. This CDR3 is CASSQWGGDEQFF. DNA for the CDR3: TGTGCCAGTAGCCAGTGGGGGGGTGATGAGCAGTTCTTC.

The chain couples TRBV30 to TRBJ1-1; tentatively, D is TRBD1 (5 bases). The V end lost 1 base, the J end lost 2 bases, and 8 bases lay between the germline ends. The CDR3 totals 13 residues. Germline CDR1 GTSNPN, CDR2 SVGIG (reference sequence). The CDR3 protein is CAWSGQPNTEAFF. CDR3 bases: TGTGCCTGGAGTGGACAGCCCAACACTGAAGCTTTCTTT.

This chain joins TRBV5-1 and TRBJ1-3, with D perhaps matching TRBD1 (5 bases). This CDR3 has 15 residues. CDR1 is SGHRS, CDR2 YFSETQ, per germline. Trimming pared 0 bases from V and 2 bases from J, leaving 9 bases between. CDR3 sequence reads: CASSLAGATGNTIYF. In DNA, the CDR3 is TGCGCCAGCAGCTTGGCCGGGGCTACTGGAAACACCATATATTTT.

This sequence joins TRBV11-3 and TRBJ2-3; TRBD1 agrees at 9 bases. Trimming took 5 bases from V and 12 from J; bases not matched to a gene: 6. The CDR3 is made up of 12 amino acids. Germline loops: CDR1 SGHNT, CDR2 YENEEA. The CDR3 DNA reads as TGTGCCAGCAGCCCCCAGGACAGGGGCCAGTATTTT. It is translated as CASSPQDRGQYF.

The CDR3 sequence is CASKYRGLNTGELFF. The CDR3 DNA is TGCGCCAGCAAATACAGGGGCCTTAACACCGGGGAGCTGTTTTTT. The chain couples TRBV5-1 to TRBJ2-2; the match to TRBD1 covers 7 bases. CDR1 is SGHRS and CDR2 is YFSETQ in the germline V gene. Losses at the gene ends were 6 bases for V and 2 bases for J; bases not matched to a gene: 7. This CDR3 comprises 15 residues.

Only a few counts were recorded for this clone. CDR3 in DNA: TGTGCCAGTAGTATCGGGACAGGGGCCCCCCTGGAGCAGTTCTTC. Translation gives CASSIGTGAPLEQFF. The chain joins TRBV19 to TRBJ2-1; 10 bases fit TRBD1. The germline V gene has CDR1 LNHDA and CDR2 SQIVND (reference sequence). V gave up 3 bases and J gave up 10 bases; unmatched junction bases: 9. CDR3 length: 15 amino acids.

V gene TRBV7-2 combines with J gene TRBJ2-1; D gene uncertain. With 2 bases removed from V and 4 bases from J, the gap between germline ends came to 6 bases. The CDR3 runs to 13 residues. CDR1 and CDR2 from the germline V gene are SGHTA and FQGNSA. The CDR3 DNA reads as TGTGCCAGCAGCTTAATTTCTTACAATGAGCAGTTCTTC. Translating it yields CASSLISYNEQFF. Full variable domain (missing parts from reference TRBV7-2 and TRBJ2-1): GAGVSQSPSNKVTEKGKDVELRCDPISGHTALYWYRQSLGQGLEFLIYFQGNSAPDKSGLPSDRFSAERTGGSVSTLTIQRTQQEDSAVYLCASSLISYNEQFFGPGTRLTVL.

The chain carries TRBV13 and TRBJ2-1, with 8 bases aligning to TRBD2. Unmatched junction bases numbered 10, after V lost 4 bases and J lost 8 bases. In germline, CDR1 is PRHDT, CDR2 FYEKMQ (reference sequence). The length of the CDR3 is 15 residues. CDR3 amino acids: CASSSGGTKDDEQFF. In DNA, the CDR3 is TGTGCCAGCAGCTCGGGGGGGACAAAGGACGATGAGCAGTTCTTC.

This chain joins TRBV30 and TRBJ1-2; D ambiguous. Germline lookup yields CDR1 GTSNPN and CDR2 SVGIG (reference sequence). The CDR3 is 14 residues long. The germline V and J ends were trimmed by 4 bases and 3 bases, with 15 bases remaining between them. The CDR3 sequence: CAWTIGRADYGYTF. The DNA for the CDR3 is TGTGCCTGGACGATCGGTAGGGCAGACTATGGCTACACCTTC.

In this sample, this clone turned up a few times. Other DNA sequences from this sample encode an identical CDR3 as well. The genes are TRBV6-5 and TRBJ1-2, with 8 positions matching TRBD1. The CDR3 extends over 16 amino acids. J lost 7 bases, V lost 0 bases, and 10 bases had no gene match. Germline CDR1 and CDR2: MNHEY and SVGAGI. The CDR3 DNA is TGTGCCAGCAGTTACTCATCCAGGGGGCCGACGGGTGGCTACACCTTC. As protein: CASSYSSRGPTGGYTF.

This clone was seen only a few times. The rearrangement links TRBV5-6 to TRBJ2-3; D is undetermined. CDR3 size: 14 residues. Germline assignment: CDR1 SGHDT and CDR2 YYEEEE. Trimming took off 2 bases at V and 0 bases at J, with 7 bases between the two ends. The CDR3 reads CASSFIRSTDTQYF. The CDR3 bases are TGTGCCAGCAGCTTTATTAGAAGCACAGATACGCAGTATTTT.

The V call is TRBV4-3, the J call TRBJ1-1, with 8 positions matching TRBD1. J lost 1 base, V lost 4 bases, and 2 bases had no gene match. The CDR3 is 14 amino acids. CDR1 and CDR2 from the germline V gene are LGHNA and YSLEER. CDR3 coding DNA: TGCGCCAGCAGCCTCGGACAGGGGAACACTGAAGCTTTCTTT. The encoded protein is CASSLGQGNTEAFF.

This chain joins TRBV7-3 and TRBJ2-7; D is possibly TRBD1 (5 bases). Trimming stripped 8 bases from V and 3 bases from J, with 20 bases between. The CDR3 sequence is 15 residues long. CDR1 and CDR2 from the germline V gene are SGHTA and FQGTGA. CDR3 coding DNA: TGTGCCAGCTCCAAAGGGGTGGGCAGGAACTACGAGCAGTACTTC. Amino acid sequence: CASSKGVGRNYEQYF.

The chain joins TRBV5-1 to TRBJ2-3, with 9 bases fitting TRBD2. The CDR3 has 17 amino acids. The J segment lost 0 bases and the V segment lost 0 bases, leaving 5 bases of the junction unmatched. Germline CDR1 is SGHRS and CDR2 is YFSETQ. The CDR3 here is CASSLVRGGLSTDTQYF. CDR3 nucleotides: TGCGCCAGCAGCTTGGTGCGGGGGGGGCTCAGCACAGATACGCAGTATTTT. The full variable domain, rest sourced from reference TRBV5-1 and TRBJ2-3, is KAGVTQTPRYLIKTRGQQVTLSCSPISGHRSVSWYQQTPGQGLQFLFEYFSETQRNKGNFPGRFSGRQFSNSRSEMNVSTLELGDSALYLCASSLVRGGLSTDTQYFGPGTRLTVL.

The chain combines TRBV6-5 with TRBJ1-1; D remains ambiguous. The germline V and J ends were trimmed by 5 bases and 6 bases, with 13 bases remaining between them. CDR3 length: 13 amino acids. Looked up from germline, CDR1 is MNHEY and CDR2 is SVGAGI. The CDR3 loop is CASSRTNDPEAFF. CDR3 sequence (DNA): TGTGCCAGCAGTAGGACGAACGACCCTGAAGCTTTCTTT.